Below are 9 T cell receptor beta chains sequenced from a single sample in a study of blood T cell repertoires in COVID-19. TCRdb keeps only in-frame clones here, not all; method: immunoSEQ multiplex PCR. This repertoire shows 45,000 to 55,000 clones, more than 60% found once; its top ten account for 15%. The specimen was peripheral blood. Source of these receptors: a human donor with active or convalescent COVID-19. The donor label of this sample is uncertain.

This clone was counted a few times. V and J are TRBV18 and TRBJ2-1, with D tentatively TRBD2 (6 bases). V lost 3 bases and J 6 bases, leaving 15 bases between the germline ends. CDR1 and CDR2 from the germline V gene are KGHSH and LQKENI. The CDR3 sequence is 15 residues long. CDR3 residues: CASSPSPGSTNEQFF. CDR3 coding DNA: TGTGCCAGCTCACCCTCTCCCGGGAGCACCAATGAGCAGTTCTTC.

V gene TRBV27 combines with J gene TRBJ1-2; TRBD1 is a possible D gene (6 bases). The V and J ends lost 10 bases and 3 bases respectively, with 15 bases between them. This CDR3 has 13 residues. Germline CDR1 is MNHEY and CDR2 is SMNVEV (reference sequence). The chain's CDR3 is CATLGSGDYGYTF. DNA of the CDR3: TGTGCCACCCTCGGGTCAGGGGACTATGGCTACACCTTC.

Only a few counts were recorded for this clone. The V gene is TRBV29-1, the J gene TRBJ1-5; TRBD1 is a possible D gene (6 bases). V shed 4 bases and J shed 7 bases, with 11 bases lying between them. The CDR3 consists of 12 residues. Looked up from germline, CDR1 is SQVTM and CDR2 is ANQGSEA. The CDR3 nucleotides read TGCAGCGTTGGAGGGGGGGAACAGCCCCAGCATTTT. Translation: CSVGGGEQPQHF.

This clone was observed a single time. V gene TRBV5-1 combines with J gene TRBJ2-7; 7 bases are a match to TRBD1. This CDR3 is 16 amino acids long. CDR1 and CDR2 (germline): SGHRS, YFSETQ. Unmatched junction bases numbered 11, after V lost 4 bases and J lost 1 base. CDR3 residues: CASSRYDRVGSYEQYF. In DNA, the CDR3 is TGCGCCAGCAGCCGGTATGACAGGGTGGGTTCCTACGAGCAGTACTTC.

This clone was seen only a few times. V gene TRBV19 combines with J gene TRBJ2-3; 8 bases are a match to TRBD1. This CDR3 contains 15 residues. In germline, CDR1 is LNHDA, CDR2 SQIVND (reference sequence). With 5 bases clipped from V and 7 bases from J, the junction kept 11 bases outside the gene matches. CDR3 sequence: CASSPPGTGVNTQYF. In DNA, the CDR3 is TGTGCCAGTAGTCCCCCCGGGACAGGTGTCAATACGCAGTATTTT. Looking up the rest from reference TRBV19 and TRBJ2-3 gives the full variable domain: DGGITQSPKYLFRKEGQNVTLSCEQNLNHDAMYWYRQDPGQGLRLIYYSQIVNDFQKGDIAEGYSVSREKKESFPLTVTSAQKNPTAFYLCASSPPGTGVNTQYFGPGTRLTVL.

As regards this clone: This may be a read error: a much more frequent sequence differs by one nucleotide. The gene calls are TRBV7-3 and TRBJ2-1; TRBD1 matches 11 bases. The germline gives CDR1 SGHTA, CDR2 FQGTGA. With 4 bases clipped from V and 6 bases from J, the junction kept 5 bases outside the gene matches. There are 15 residues in the CDR3. CDR3 coding DNA: TGTGCCAGCAGCTGGGGACAGGGGGTAGGCAATGAGCAGTTCTTC. Translating it yields CASSWGQGVGNEQFF.

The V and J genes are TRBV24-1 and TRBJ2-1; a weak D match, TRBD1 (5 bases). Per the germline V gene, CDR1 is KGHDR and CDR2 is SFDVKD. This CDR3 is built from 15 residues. V dropped 4 bases and J dropped 6 bases, with 15 bases sitting between them. The CDR3 loop is CATSDDNGQINEQFF. CDR3 coding DNA: TGTGCCACCAGTGACGATAATGGACAAATCAATGAGCAGTTCTTC.

This clone turned up a few times. J is TRBJ2-1 and V is TRBV7-9, with a possible D match to TRBD2 (5 bases). Germline CDR1 is SEHNR and CDR2 is FQNEAQ (reference sequence). Trimming cost V 4 bases and J 4 bases, with 14 bases left between them. The length of the CDR3 is 15 residues. The CDR3 protein is CASSSSVSVYNEQFF. DNA for the CDR3: TGTGCCAGCAGCTCCAGTGTTAGCGTTTACAATGAGCAGTTCTTC.

J is TRBJ1-2 and V is TRBV19; D gene unclear. CDR1 is LNHDA and CDR2 is SQIVND in the germline V gene (reference sequence). The CDR3 consists of 14 residues. With 9 bases removed from V and 8 bases from J, the gap between germline ends came to 22 bases. The CDR3 nucleotides read TGTGCCAGCTCACTCCGGGAGGGCAGTTTCGGCTACACCTTC. This encodes CASSLREGSFGYTF.